The source of this T cell receptor (beta chain) is a study of metastatic and nonmetastatic thyroid tumors (dated by TCRdb to 2018 to 2021). Regarding the study in general: The researchers compared repertoires between peripheral blood samples and tumor or nodule tissue samples from patients with malignant or benign thyroid disease. The research as a whole found: In both blood and tumor samples, malignant tumors were reported to have significantly higher TCR beta diversity than benign nodules.

The library was prepared using PCR. Sequencing was carried out with an Illumina HiSeq 4000. High-throughput sequencing was used to profile the TCR beta-chain CDR3 region of each patient. The original pipeline was this. Drawing on CDR3 differences between clinicopathological groups, the researchers built a classifier meant to tell apart patients with distant-metastatic papillary thyroid cancer. The Shannon index was used to assess repertoire diversity, and the Morisita-Horn index was used to assess tumor-blood repertoire similarity. In TCRdb, the public reads were trimmed at Q25 with fastp and aligned with MiXCR, with productive beta chains retained. The V and J calls and clone size come from TCRdb's table, not from the authors' own analysis. The sample table contains around 23,000 clones; only one count was recorded for over 25% of them. The top ten clones comprise about a sixth of the sample. None of the patients had been given any treatment before thyroid surgery. Using T-cell receptor beta sequencing, the study looked back at clinical samples from patients collected from about 2011 to 2019.

In this sample, this clone turned up many times. Its antigen is currently not known. There are no base qualities to consult, and no much larger clone falls within one base. V drops 3 bases and J drops 7 bases, leaving 7 bases in between. CDR1 and CDR2 are read off the germline V gene as MDHEN and SYDVKM. The CDR3 sequence holds 12 residues, the cysteine and phenylalanine included. Only the CDR3 DNA is retained, 36 bases long and in frame from the first base. The material sequenced was blood. The source is a male donor with papillary thyroid cancer or a benign thyroid nodule (not recorded which). Some clones in this sample may be carry-over from other donors' samples. The chain uses TRBV28 and TRBJ2-1, with the D gene uncertain. The nucleotide sequence is TGTGCCAGCAGTTTGCAGTGGAATGAGCAGTTCTTC. This gives the protein CASSLQWNEQFF.